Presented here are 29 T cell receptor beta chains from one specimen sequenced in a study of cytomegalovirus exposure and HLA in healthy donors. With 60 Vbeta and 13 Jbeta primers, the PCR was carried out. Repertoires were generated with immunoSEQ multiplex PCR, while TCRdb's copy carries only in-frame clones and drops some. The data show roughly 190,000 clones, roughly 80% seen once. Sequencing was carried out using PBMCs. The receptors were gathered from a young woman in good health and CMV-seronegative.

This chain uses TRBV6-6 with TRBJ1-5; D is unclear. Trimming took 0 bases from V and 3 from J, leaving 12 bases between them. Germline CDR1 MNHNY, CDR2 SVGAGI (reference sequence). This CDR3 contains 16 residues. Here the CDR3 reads CASSYSIEVINQPQHF. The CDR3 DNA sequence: TGTGCCAGCAGTTACTCGATAGAGGTGATCAATCAGCCCCAGCATTTT.

DNA for the CDR3: TGTGCCACCTCTCCGGGGGACGTTTACACTGAAGCTTTCTTT. Amino acid sequence: CATSPGDVYTEAFF. The rearrangement joins TRBV18 to TRBJ1-1, with a possible D match to TRBD1 (5 bases). The ends were cut back, 10 bases at V and 3 bases at J, with 18 bases in the middle. Germline V CDR1 and CDR2: KGHSH, LQKENI. The length of the CDR3 is 14 residues.

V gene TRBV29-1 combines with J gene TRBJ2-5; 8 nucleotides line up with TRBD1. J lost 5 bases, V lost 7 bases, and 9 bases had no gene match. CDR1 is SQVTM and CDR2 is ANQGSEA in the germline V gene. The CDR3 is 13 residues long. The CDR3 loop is CSGGQGGLETQYF. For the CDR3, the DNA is TGCAGCGGAGGACAGGGAGGTCTGGAGACCCAGTACTTC.

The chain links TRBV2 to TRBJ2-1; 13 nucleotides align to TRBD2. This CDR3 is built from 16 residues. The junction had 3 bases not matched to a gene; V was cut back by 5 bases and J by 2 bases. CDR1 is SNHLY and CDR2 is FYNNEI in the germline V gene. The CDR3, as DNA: TGTGCCAGCAGTCCAGGACTAGCGGGGGCCTACAATGAGCAGTTCTTC. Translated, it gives CASSPGLAGAYNEQFF.

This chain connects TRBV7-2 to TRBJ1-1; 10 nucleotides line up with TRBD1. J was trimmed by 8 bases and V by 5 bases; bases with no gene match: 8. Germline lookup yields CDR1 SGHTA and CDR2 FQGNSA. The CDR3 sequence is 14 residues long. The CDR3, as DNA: TGTGCCAGCAGCAAAAGACAGGGGGCTCGGGAAGCTTTCTTT. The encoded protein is CASSKRQGAREAFF.

CDR3 coding DNA: TGTGCCAGCAGCCAACAGGGGCGGTTTGTAGAGCAGTACTTC. Its translation is CASSQQGRFVEQYF. The genes are TRBV14 and TRBJ2-7; D is perhaps TRBD1 (6 bases). CDR1 is SGHDN and CDR2 is FVKESK in the germline V gene. This CDR3 region has 14 residues. The germline V and J ends were trimmed by 2 bases and 7 bases, with 15 bases remaining between them.

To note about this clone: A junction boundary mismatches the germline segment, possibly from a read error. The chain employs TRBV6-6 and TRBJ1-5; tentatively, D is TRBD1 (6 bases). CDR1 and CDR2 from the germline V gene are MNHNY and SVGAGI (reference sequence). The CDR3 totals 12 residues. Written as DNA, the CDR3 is TGTGCCAGCAGTTACTCGAGGACAGACTGGGTTTTT. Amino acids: CASSYSRTDWVF.

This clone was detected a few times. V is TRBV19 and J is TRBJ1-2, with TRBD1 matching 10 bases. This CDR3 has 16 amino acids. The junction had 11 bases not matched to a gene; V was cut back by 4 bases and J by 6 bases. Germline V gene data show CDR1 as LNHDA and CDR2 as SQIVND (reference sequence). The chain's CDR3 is CASSSETRQGADGYTF. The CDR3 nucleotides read TGTGCCAGTAGTAGTGAGACTCGACAGGGGGCGGATGGCTACACCTTC.

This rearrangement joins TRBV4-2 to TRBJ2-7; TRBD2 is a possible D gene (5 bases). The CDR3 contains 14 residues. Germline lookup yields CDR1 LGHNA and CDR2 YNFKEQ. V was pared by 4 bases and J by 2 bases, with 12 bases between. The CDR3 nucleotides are TGTGCCAGCAGCCCGGACCCCGGGGCCTACGAGCAGTACTTC. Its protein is CASSPDPGAYEQYF.

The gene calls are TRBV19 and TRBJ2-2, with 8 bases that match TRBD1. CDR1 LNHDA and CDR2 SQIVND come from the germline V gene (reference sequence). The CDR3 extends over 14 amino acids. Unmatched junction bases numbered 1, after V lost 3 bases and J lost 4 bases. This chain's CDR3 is CASSITGGTGELFF. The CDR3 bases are TGTGCCAGTAGTATCACAGGGGGCACCGGGGAGCTGTTTTTT. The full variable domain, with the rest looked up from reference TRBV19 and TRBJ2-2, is DGGITQSPKYLFRKEGQNVTLSCEQNLNHDAMYWYRQDPGQGLRLIYYSQIVNDFQKGDIAEGYSVSREKKESFPLTVTSAQKNPTAFYLCASSITGGTGELFFGEGSRLTVL.

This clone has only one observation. Written as DNA, the CDR3 is TGTGCCAGCACCCCGGGGAAAAATCAGCCCCAGCATTTT. Translating gives CASTPGKNQPQHF. This chain links TRBV27 with TRBJ1-5; D gene unclear. Per the germline V gene, CDR1 is MNHEY and CDR2 is SMNVEV (reference sequence). The CDR3 has 13 residues. Deletions cut 7 bases from V and 4 bases from J, with 11 bases between.

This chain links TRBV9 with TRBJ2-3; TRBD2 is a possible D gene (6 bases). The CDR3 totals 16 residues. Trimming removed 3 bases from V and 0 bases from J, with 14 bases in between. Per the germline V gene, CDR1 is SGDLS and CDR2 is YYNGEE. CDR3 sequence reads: CASSGRLELSTDTQYF. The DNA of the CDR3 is TGTGCCAGCAGCGGGAGACTAGAGCTCAGCACAGATACGCAGTATTTT. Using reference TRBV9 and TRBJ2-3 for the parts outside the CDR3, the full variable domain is DSGVTQTPKHLITATGQRVTLRCSPRSGDLSVYWYQQSLDQGLQFLIQYYNGEERAKGNILERFSAQQFPDLHSELNLSSLELGDSALYFCASSGRLELSTDTQYFGPGTRLTVL.

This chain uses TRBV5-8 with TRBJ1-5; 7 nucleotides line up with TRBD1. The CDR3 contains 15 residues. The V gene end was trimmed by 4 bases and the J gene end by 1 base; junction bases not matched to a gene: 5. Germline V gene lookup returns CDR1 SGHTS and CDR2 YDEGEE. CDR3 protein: CASSLGTASNQPQHF. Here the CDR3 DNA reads TGTGCCAGCAGCCTTGGGACAGCGAGCAATCAGCCCCAGCATTTT.

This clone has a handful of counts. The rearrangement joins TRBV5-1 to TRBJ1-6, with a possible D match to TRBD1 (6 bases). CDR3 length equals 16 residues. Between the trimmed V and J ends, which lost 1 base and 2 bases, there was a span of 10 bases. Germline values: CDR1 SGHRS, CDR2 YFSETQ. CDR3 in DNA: TGCGCCAGCAGCTTGTCGGCAGGGGCCTATAATTCACCCCTCCACTTT. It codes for CASSLSAGAYNSPLHF.

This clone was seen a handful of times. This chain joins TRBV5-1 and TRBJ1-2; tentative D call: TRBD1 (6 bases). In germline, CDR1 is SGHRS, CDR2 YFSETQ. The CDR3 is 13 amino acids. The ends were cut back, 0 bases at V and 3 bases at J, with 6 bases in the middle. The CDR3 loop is CASSLAGDYGYTF. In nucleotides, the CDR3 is TGCGCCAGCAGCTTGGCAGGGGACTATGGCTACACCTTC.

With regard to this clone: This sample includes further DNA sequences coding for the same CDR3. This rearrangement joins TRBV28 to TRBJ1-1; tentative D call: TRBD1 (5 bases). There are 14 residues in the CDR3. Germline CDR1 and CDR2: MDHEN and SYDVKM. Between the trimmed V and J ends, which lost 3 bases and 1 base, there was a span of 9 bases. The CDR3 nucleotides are TGTGCCAGCAGTTTTGGCCAGGGGAACACTGAAGCTTTCTTT. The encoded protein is CASSFGQGNTEAFF. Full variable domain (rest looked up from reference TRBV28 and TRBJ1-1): DVKVTQSSRYLVKRTGEKVFLECVQDMDHENMFWYRQDPGLGLRLIYFSYDVKMKEKGDIPEGYSVSREKKERFSLILESASTNQTSMYLCASSFGQGNTEAFFGQGTRLTVV.

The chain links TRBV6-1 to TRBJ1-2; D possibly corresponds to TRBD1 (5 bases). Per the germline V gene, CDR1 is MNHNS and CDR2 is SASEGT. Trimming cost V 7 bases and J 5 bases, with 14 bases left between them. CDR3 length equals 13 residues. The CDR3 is CASTRQQNYGYTF. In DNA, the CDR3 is TGTGCCAGCACTCGACAGCAAAATTATGGCTACACCTTC.

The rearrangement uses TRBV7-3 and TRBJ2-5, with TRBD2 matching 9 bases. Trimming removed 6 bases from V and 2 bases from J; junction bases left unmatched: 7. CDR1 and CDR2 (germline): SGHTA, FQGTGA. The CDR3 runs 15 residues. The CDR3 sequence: CASSFSAGGQETQYF. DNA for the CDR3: TGTGCCAGCAGTTTCTCGGCGGGGGGGCAAGAGACCCAGTACTTC.

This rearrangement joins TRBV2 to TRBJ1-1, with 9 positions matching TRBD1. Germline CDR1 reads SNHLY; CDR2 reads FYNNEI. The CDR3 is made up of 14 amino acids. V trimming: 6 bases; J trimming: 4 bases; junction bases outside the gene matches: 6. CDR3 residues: CASSPTGGLTEAFF. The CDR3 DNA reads TGTGCCAGCAGCCCGACAGGGGGGCTCACTGAAGCTTTCTTT.

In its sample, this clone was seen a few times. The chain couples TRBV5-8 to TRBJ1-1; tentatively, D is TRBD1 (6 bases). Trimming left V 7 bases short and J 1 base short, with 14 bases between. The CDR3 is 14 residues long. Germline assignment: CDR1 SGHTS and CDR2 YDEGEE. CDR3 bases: TGTGCCAGCCCTTCGGACAGCAGGAACACTGAAGCTTTCTTT. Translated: CASPSDSRNTEAFF.

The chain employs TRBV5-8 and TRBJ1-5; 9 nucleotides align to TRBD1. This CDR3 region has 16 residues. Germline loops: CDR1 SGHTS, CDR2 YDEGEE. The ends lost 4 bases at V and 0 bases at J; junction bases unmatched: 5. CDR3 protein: CASSGDRGYSNQPQHF. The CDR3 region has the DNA TGTGCCAGCAGCGGAGACAGGGGGTATAGCAATCAGCCCCAGCATTTT.

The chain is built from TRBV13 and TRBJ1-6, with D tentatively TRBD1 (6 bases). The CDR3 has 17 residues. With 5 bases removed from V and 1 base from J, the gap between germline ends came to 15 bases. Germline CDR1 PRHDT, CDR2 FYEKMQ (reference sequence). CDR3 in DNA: TGTGCCAGCAGCCCTAACCAGGGGAGTTCCTATAATTCACCCCTCCACTTT. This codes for CASSPNQGSSYNSPLHF.

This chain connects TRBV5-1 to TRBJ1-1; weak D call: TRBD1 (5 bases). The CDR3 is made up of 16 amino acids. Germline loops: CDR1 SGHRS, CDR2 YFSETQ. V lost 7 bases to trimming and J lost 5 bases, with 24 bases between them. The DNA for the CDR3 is TGCGCCAGCCTGGGGGGTAGGGGAGGGGATGGGACTGAAGCTTTCTTT. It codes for CASLGGRGGDGTEAFF.

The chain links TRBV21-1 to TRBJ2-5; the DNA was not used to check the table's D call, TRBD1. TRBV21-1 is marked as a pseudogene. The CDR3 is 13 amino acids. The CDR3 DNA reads TGTGCCAGCGACAGGGAGAAACAAGAGACCCAGTACTTC. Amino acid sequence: CASDREKQETQYF.

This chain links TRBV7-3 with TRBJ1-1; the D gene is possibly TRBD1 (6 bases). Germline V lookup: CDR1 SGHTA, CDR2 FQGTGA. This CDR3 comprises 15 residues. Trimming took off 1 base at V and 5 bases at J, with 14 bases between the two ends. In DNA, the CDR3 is TGTGCCAGCAGCTTAAGTCGGGACACGTGGACTGAAGCTTTCTTT. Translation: CASSLSRDTWTEAFF.

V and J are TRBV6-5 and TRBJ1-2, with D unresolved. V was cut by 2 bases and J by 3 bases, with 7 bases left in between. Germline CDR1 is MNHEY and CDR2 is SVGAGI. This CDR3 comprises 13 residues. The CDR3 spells CASSYAADYGYTF. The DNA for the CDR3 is TGTGCCAGCAGTTACGCGGCAGACTATGGCTACACCTTC.

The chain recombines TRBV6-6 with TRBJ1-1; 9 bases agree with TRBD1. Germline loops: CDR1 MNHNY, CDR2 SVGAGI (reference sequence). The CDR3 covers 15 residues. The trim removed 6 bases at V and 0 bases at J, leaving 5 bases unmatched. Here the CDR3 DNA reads TGTGCCAGCAGATATACAGGGGGCATGAACACTGAAGCTTTCTTT. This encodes CASRYTGGMNTEAFF.

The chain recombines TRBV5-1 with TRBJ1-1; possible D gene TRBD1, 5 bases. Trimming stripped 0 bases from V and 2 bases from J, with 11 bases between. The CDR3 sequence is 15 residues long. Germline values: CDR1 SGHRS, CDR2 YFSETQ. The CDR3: CASSLGQGRNTEAFF. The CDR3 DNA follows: TGCGCCAGCAGCTTGGGTCAGGGAAGAAACACTGAAGCTTTCTTT.

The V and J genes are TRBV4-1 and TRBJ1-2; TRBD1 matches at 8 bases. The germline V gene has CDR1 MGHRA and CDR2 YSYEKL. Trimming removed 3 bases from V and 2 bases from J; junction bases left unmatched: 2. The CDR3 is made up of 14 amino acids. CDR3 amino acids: CASSHRQGNYGYTF. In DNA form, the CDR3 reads TGCGCCAGCAGCCACCGACAGGGGAACTATGGCTACACCTTC.